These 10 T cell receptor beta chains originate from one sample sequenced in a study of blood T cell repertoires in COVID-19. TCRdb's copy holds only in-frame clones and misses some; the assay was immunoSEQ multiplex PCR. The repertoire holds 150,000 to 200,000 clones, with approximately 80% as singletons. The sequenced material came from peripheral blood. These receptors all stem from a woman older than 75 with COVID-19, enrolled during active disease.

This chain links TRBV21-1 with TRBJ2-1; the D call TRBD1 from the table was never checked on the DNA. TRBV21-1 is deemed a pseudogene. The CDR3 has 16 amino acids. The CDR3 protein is CASTLSTGGSYNEQFF. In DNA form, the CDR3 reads TGTGCCAGCACCTTATCGACAGGGGGCTCCTACAATGAGCAGTTCTTC.

In DNA form, the CDR3 reads TGTGCCAGCAGCTCCCTTAAAGAGGGGAACACTGAAGCTTTCTTT. Protein sequence: CASSSLKEGNTEAFF. The chain joins TRBV7-9 to TRBJ1-1; D is unclear. Germline assignment: CDR1 SEHNR and CDR2 FQNEAQ (reference sequence). V lost 4 bases to trimming and J lost 1 base, with 13 bases between them. This CDR3 has 15 amino acids.

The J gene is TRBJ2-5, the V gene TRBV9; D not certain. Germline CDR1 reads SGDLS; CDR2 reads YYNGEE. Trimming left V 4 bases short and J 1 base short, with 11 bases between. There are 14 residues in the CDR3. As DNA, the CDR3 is TGTGCCAGCAGCCACATGGCGGCCCAAGAGACCCAGTACTTC. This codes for CASSHMAAQETQYF.

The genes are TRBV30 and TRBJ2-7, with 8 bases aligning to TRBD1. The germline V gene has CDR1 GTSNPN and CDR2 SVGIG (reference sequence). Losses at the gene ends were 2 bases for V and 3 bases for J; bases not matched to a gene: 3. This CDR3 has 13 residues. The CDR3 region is CAWSTGGGYEQYF. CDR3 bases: TGTGCCTGGAGTACAGGGGGTGGCTACGAGCAGTACTTC.

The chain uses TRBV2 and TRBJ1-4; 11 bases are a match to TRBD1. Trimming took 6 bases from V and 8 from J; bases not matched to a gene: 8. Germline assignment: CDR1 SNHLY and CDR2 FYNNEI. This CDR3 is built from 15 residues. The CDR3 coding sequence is TGTGCCAGCAGCCGAGAGGACAGGGGGCGGGAAAAACTGTTTTTT. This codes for CASSREDRGREKLFF.

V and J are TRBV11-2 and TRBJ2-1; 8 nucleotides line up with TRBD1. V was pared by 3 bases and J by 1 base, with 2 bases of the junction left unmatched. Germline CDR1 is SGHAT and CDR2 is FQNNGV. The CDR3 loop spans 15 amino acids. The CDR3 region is CASSFTGGSYNEQFF. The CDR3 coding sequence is TGTGCCAGCAGCTTTACAGGGGGTTCCTACAATGAGCAGTTCTTC.

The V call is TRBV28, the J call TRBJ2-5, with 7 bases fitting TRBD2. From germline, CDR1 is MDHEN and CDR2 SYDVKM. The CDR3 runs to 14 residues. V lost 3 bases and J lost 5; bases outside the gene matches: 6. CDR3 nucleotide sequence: TGTGCCAGCAGTTTTAGCGGGCAAACGGAGACCCAGTACTTC. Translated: CASSFSGQTETQYF. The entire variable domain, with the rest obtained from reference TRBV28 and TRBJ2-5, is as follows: DVKVTQSSRYLVKRTGEKVFLECVQDMDHENMFWYRQDPGLGLRLIYFSYDVKMKEKGDIPEGYSVSREKKERFSLILESASTNQTSMYLCASSFSGQTETQYFGPGTRLLVL.

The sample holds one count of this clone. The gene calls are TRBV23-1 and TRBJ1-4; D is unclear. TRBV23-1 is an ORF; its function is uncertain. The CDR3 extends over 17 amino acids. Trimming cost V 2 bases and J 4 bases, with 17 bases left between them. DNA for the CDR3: TGCGCCAGCAGTCAAGAGGAGGCGGCAAAGGATAATGAAAAACTGTTTTTT. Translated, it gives CASSQEEAAKDNEKLFF.

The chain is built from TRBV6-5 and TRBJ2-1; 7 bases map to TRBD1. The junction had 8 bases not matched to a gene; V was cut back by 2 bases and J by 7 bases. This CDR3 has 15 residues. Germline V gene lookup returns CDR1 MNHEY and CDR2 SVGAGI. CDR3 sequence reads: CASSYRGRRSNEQFF. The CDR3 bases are TGTGCCAGCAGTTACAGGGGGCGAAGGAGTAATGAGCAGTTCTTC.

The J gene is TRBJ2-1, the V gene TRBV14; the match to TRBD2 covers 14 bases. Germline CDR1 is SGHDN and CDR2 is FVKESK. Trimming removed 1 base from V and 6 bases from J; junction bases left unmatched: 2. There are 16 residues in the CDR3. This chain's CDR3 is CASSQGLAGGFNEQFF. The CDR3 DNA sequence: TGTGCCAGCAGCCAAGGACTAGCGGGAGGGTTCAATGAGCAGTTCTTC.